This T cell receptor (beta chain) was recorded in a study of T cells in Graves' hyperthyroidism and ophthalmopathy. Study-wide results and caveats: Most expanded thyroid clonotypes above 0.001 recurred in blood.

The CDR3 is 17 residues long. Between the trimmed V and J ends, which lost 6 bases and 6 bases, there was a span of 26 bases. CDR1 and CDR2 (germline): MNHEY, SVGEGT. This clonotype was counted ten times or more. Its antigen is still unknown. Amplification targeted TCR beta CDR3 regions from RNA transcripts. Primed by the HTBI set, a first-round RT-PCR was run on the TCR CDR3. MiXCR, applied by TCRdb to the multiplex PCR reads, yields one record per CDR3 protein. The sample holds about 290,000 distinct CDR3 sequences, about 16% seen once. Diagnosing involved the use of clinical symptoms, serum thyroxine and TRAb, thyroid ultrasound and orbital computed tomography.

The receptor was isolated from a woman in her 50s with Graves' hyperthyroidism that later progressed to Graves' ophthalmopathy. The gene calls are TRBV6-2 or TRBV6-3 and TRBJ1-2; TRBD1 is a possible D gene (6 bases). Sequencing was done on a sample of blood. The CDR3 region is CASRTRDQGSPPHGYTF. The CDR3 bases are TGTGCCAGCAGAACGCGGGACCAGGGGTCTCCACCCCATGGCTACACCTTC.